These T cell receptor beta chains were read from a single sample in a study of T cell responses to AZD1222 COVID-19 vaccine. Method: immunoSEQ multiplex PCR; TCRdb's copy keeps in-frame clones and lacks some. The repertoire includes 130,000 or so clones, roughly 93% of them detected once, and 4.5% to 6% sits in the top ten. Source: peripheral blood, taken on day 0 of AZD1222 vaccination. Source of these receptors: an adult in good health. Each CDR3 is given with its conserved first and last residue. Each record gives: V gene, D gene, J gene, clone size, CDR3 protein, CDR3 DNA. D genes are given only for firm matches. Not every row has a clone size; where given, it reads once, few, many or a size class.

TRBV5-1	NA	TRBJ2-7	NA	CASGLGAGRYEQYF	TGCGCCAGCGGGCTGGGGGCGGGCCGCTACGAGCAGTACTTC
TRBV6-1	NA	TRBJ2-1	NA	CASSARTTAGYWEQFF	TGTGCCAGCAGTGCCCGAACTACCGCAGGTTATTGGGAGCAGTTCTTC
TRBV5-8	TRBD1	TRBJ1-5	NA	CASSLGDRVAQPQHF	TGTGCCAGCAGCTTGGGTGACAGGGTTGCTCAGCCCCAGCATTTT
TRBV5-6	TRBD2	TRBJ2-3	NA	CASSRTRGTAGVSDTQYF	TGTGCCAGCAGCCGCACACGTGGTACGGCGGGAGTGTCAGATACGCAGTATTTT
TRBV28	TRBD1	TRBJ1-6	NA	CASSTGQGNNSPLHF	TGTGCCAGCAGTACCGGACAGGGGAACAATTCACCCCTCCACTTT
TRBV19	NA	TRBJ2-5	NA	CASSIEAGFQETQYF	TGTGCCAGTAGTATAGAGGCGGGGTTCCAAGAGACCCAGTACTTC
TRBV7-3	NA	TRBJ1-1	NA	CASSLTPNTEAFF	TGTGCCAGCAGCTTAACCCCGAACACTGAAGCTTTCTTT
TRBV3-1/TRBV3-2	TRBD1	TRBJ1-1	NA	CASRQGATEAFF	TGTGCCAGCAGACAGGGGGCCACTGAAGCTTTCTTT
TRBV7-5	NA	TRBJ1-6	once	CVRSLDRGHKWNSPLHF	TGTGTCAGAAGCTTAGATCGGGGCCACAAGTGGAATTCACCCCTCCACTTT
TRBV4-1	NA	TRBJ1-1	NA	CASSQASVNTEAFF	TGCGCCAGCAGCCAAGCATCAGTGAACACTGAAGCTTTCTTT
TRBV27	NA	TRBJ1-5	once	CASSLIGQPQHF	TGTGCCAGCAGTTTGATAGGTCAGCCCCAGCATTTT
TRBV10-3	TRBD2	TRBJ2-3	NA	CAISPTGTSGATDTQYF	TGTGCCATCAGTCCTACCGGGACTAGCGGGGCCACAGATACGCAGTATTTT
TRBV25-1	NA	TRBJ1-2	NA	CASSEWDGGLSPGYTF	TGTGCCAGCAGTGAATGGGACGGGGGGCTGAGCCCTGGCTACACCTTC
TRBV28	NA	TRBJ2-7	many	CASSQDSPPRSYEQYF	TGTGCCAGCAGTCAAGATAGTCCCCCACGTTCCTACGAGCAGTACTTC
TRBV6-5	NA	TRBJ2-2	NA	CASRRGQLDTGELFF	TGTGCCAGCAGGAGAGGACAGTTAGACACCGGGGAGCTGTTTTTT
TRBV5-5	NA	TRBJ2-7	NA	CASSLDRYEQYF	TGTGCCAGCAGCTTGGACAGATACGAGCAGTACTTC
TRBV6-2/TRBV6-3	TRBD1	TRBJ2-1	NA	CASSYNPSRTGASYNEQFF	TGTGCCAGCAGTTACAACCCGTCTAGGACAGGGGCGTCCTACAATGAGCAGTTCTTC
TRBV21-1	NA	TRBJ1-5	NA	CASSKVVGGQPQHF	TGTGCCAGCAGCAAAGTTGTCGGGGGTCAGCCCCAGCATTTT
TRBV19	TRBD1	TRBJ1-4	NA	CASSLYRGGIANEKLFF	TGTGCCAGTAGTCTCTACAGGGGAGGGATCGCTAATGAAAAACTGTTTTTT
TRBV29-1	TRBD1	TRBJ1-2	NA	CSVSLRQGFGYTF	TGCAGCGTCTCTCTTCGACAGGGCTTTGGCTACACCTTC
TRBV21-1	NA	TRBJ1-1	NA	CASSKAGGPNTEAFF	TGTGCCAGCAGCAAAGCAGGGGGCCCAAACACTGAAGCTTTCTTT
TRBV13	TRBD2	TRBJ2-5	NA	CASSLGVLAKETQYF	TGTGCCAGCAGCTTAGGCGTACTAGCGAAAGAGACCCAGTACTTC
TRBV28	NA	TRBJ1-1	NA	CASGGPTNTEAFF	TGTGCCAGTGGTGGCCCGACTAACACTGAAGCTTTCTTT